One and the same sample provided the 4 T cell receptor beta chains below, sequenced in a study of blood T cell repertoires in COVID-19. Here immunoSEQ multiplex PCR was the method, and the copy in TCRdb shows in-frame clones only, minus some. The repertoire holds 85,000 to 100,000 clones, roughly 85% seen once, with 25% to 35% in the top ten. The sequenced sample consisted of peripheral blood. These receptors came from a man aged 50 or older with active or convalescent COVID-19.

This clone was observed a single time. This chain links TRBV9 with TRBJ1-4; TRBD1 might be the D (6 bases). Germline CDR1 is SGDLS and CDR2 is YYNGEE. Trimming cost V 8 bases and J 5 bases, with 19 bases left between them. The CDR3 consists of 15 residues. The CDR3 nucleotides are TGTGCCAGTAACAGGGCCGCTTCCCAGAATGAAAAACTGTTTTTT. This translates into CASNRAASQNEKLFF. The complete variable domain, with remaining parts taken from reference TRBV9 and TRBJ1-4, reads DSGVTQTPKHLITATGQRVTLRCSPRSGDLSVYWYQQSLDQGLQFLIQYYNGEERAKGNILERFSAQQFPDLHSELNLSSLELGDSALYFCASNRAASQNEKLFFGSGTQLSVL.

The chain carries TRBV9 and TRBJ2-7; 12 bases line up with TRBD2. V gave up 3 bases and J gave up 5 bases; unmatched junction bases: 9. Germline V gene lookup returns CDR1 SGDLS and CDR2 YYNGEE. The CDR3 loop spans 16 amino acids. CDR3 protein: CASSARTSGGPNEQYF. The CDR3 bases are TGTGCCAGCAGCGCCCGTACTAGCGGGGGGCCAAACGAGCAGTACTTC.

This clone was detected once. The DNA of the CDR3 is TGTGCCAGCAGTTTATCCTACAGGGGGTCGTATAATTCACCCCTCCACTTT. Protein sequence: CASSLSYRGSYNSPLHF. The chain is built from TRBV27 and TRBJ1-6; 8 bases fit TRBD1. From germline, CDR1 is MNHEY and CDR2 SMNVEV (reference sequence). V was pared by 0 bases and J by 4 bases, with 5 bases of the junction left unmatched. There are 17 residues in the CDR3.

V gene TRBV28 combines with J gene TRBJ2-3; the D gene is possibly TRBD2 (6 bases). Germline V CDR1 and CDR2: MDHEN, SYDVKM. The CDR3 totals 12 residues. Trimming took 11 bases from V and 3 from J, leaving 12 bases between them. CDR3 DNA sequence: TGTGCCGCCGGGAGAGGAACAGATACGCAGTATTTT. Its protein is CAAGRGTDTQYF.